The clone carrying this TCR beta chain was counted at least ten times. Antigen specificity is unknown. Trimming took off 5 bases at V and 8 bases at J, with 18 bases between the two ends. The CDR3 is 15 amino acids. The data were taken from a study of CD8 T cells in ankylosing spondylitis. Researchers built TCR beta libraries using quantitative 5'-RACE with molecular barcodes. Using its own MiXCR run on the 5' RACE reads, TCRdb lists one record per CDR3 protein. The sample holds 200,000 or so distinct CDR3 sequences, over 10% seen once. Notes on the study in general: Clones linked with disease were CD8+ and fairly uncommon in the peripheral blood. What seemed typical of ankylosing spondylitis blood was a TCR beta motif built from several highly homologous variants. As reported, disease-linked clones showed significant enrichment in matched ankylosing spondylitis synovial fluid.

This TCR derives from a female donor with ankylosing spondylitis or in good health (not recorded which). Sequencing was carried out using blood, either unsorted or a sorted T cell fraction (not recorded which). The V call is TRBV12-3 or TRBV12-4, the J call TRBJ1-4; a weak D match, TRBD1 (6 bases). The DNA of the CDR3 is TGTGCCAGCAGTCCTCCGACAGCCAGGGGCGAAAAACTGTTTTTT. Translating gives CASSPPTARGEKLFF.